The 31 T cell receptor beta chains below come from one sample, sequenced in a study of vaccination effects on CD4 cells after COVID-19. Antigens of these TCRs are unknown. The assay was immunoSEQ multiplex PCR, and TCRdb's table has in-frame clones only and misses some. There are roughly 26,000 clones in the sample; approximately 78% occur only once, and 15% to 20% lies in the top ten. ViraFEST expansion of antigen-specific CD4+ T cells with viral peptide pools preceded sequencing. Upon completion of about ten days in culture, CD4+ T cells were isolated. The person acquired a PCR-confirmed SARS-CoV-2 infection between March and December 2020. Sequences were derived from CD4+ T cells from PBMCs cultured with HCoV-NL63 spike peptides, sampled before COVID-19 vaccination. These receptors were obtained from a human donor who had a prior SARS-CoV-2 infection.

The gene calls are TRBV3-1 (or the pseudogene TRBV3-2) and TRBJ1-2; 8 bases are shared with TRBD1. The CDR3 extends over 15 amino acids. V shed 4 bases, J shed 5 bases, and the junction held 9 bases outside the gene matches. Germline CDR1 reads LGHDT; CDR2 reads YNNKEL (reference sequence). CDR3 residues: CASSLLLGQGYGYTF. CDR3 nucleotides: TGTGCCAGCAGCCTCCTCCTAGGACAGGGTTATGGCTACACCTTC.

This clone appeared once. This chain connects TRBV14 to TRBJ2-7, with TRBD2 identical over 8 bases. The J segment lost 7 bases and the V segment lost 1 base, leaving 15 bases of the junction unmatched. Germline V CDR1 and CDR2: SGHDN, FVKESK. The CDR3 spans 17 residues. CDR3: CASSQVSGGLGTWEQYF. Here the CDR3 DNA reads TGTGCCAGCAGCCAAGTAAGCGGGGGACTAGGGACCTGGGAGCAGTACTTC.

CDR3 loop: CASSGPRGQSQETQYF. CDR3 coding DNA: TGTGCCAGCAGCGGTCCTAGAGGACAGTCACAAGAGACCCAGTACTTC. The chain links TRBV9 to TRBJ2-5; maybe TRBD1 (6 bases). The V gene's germline CDR1 is SGDLS and CDR2 YYNGEE. Deletions cut 3 bases from V and 2 bases from J, with 17 bases between. This CDR3 has 16 residues.

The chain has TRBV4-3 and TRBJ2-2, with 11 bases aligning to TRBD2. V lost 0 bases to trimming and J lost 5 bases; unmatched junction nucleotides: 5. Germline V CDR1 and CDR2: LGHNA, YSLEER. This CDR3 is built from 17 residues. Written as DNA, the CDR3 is TGCGCCAGCAGCCAAGAAAAGGTAGCGGGAGGGACCGGGGAGCTGTTTTTT. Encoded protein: CASSQEKVAGGTGELFF.

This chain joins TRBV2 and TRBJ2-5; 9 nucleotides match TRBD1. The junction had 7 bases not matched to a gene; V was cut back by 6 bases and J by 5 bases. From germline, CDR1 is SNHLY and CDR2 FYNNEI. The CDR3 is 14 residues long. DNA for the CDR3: TGTGCCAGCAGCCTACAGGGGGCGCGGGAGACCCAGTACTTC. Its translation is CASSLQGARETQYF.

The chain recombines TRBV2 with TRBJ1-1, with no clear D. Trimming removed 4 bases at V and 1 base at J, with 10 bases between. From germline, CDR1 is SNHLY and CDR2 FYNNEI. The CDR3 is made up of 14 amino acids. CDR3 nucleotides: TGTGCCAGCAGTGTTCATGCAGGGAACACTGAAGCTTTCTTT. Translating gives CASSVHAGNTEAFF.

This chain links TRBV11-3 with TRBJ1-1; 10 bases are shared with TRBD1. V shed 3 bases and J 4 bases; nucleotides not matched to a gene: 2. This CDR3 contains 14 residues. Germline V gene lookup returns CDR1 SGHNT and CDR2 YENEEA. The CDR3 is CASSFGQGVTEAFF. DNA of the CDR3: TGTGCCAGCAGCTTCGGACAGGGGGTCACTGAAGCTTTCTTT.

The CDR3 spells CASSLTLAGGPNEQFF. Here the CDR3 DNA reads TGCGCCAGCAGCCTGACCCTAGCGGGAGGGCCCAATGAGCAGTTCTTC. The chain links TRBV5-1 to TRBJ2-1, with TRBD2 identical over 12 bases. From germline, CDR1 is SGHRS and CDR2 YFSETQ. The CDR3 runs to 16 residues. V lost 4 bases, J lost 6 bases, and 8 bases stayed unmatched.

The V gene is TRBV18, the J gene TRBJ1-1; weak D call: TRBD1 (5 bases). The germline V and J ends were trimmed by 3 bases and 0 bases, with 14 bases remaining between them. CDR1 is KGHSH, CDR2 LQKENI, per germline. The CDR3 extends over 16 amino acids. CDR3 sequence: CASSPGRTQLNTEAFF. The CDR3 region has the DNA TGTGCCAGCTCACCGGGACGGACCCAACTGAACACTGAAGCTTTCTTT.

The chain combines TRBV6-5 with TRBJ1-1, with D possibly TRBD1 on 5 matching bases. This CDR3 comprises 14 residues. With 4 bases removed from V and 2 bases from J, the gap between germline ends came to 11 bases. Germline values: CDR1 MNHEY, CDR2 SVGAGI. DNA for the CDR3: TGTGCCAGCAGTTCCTCAGGGTCAAACACTGAAGCTTTCTTT. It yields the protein CASSSSGSNTEAFF.

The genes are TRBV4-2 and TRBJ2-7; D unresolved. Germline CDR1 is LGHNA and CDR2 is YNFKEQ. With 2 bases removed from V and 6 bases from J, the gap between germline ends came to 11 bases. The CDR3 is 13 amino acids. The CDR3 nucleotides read TGTGCCAGCAGCCAAATTTCAACAGCCGAGCAGTACTTC. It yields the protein CASSQISTAEQYF.

Written as DNA, the CDR3 is TGCGCCAGCAGCTTGGAGGGGGGTTTGGGAGGCTACACCTTC. Translating it yields CASSLEGGLGGYTF. The chain has TRBV5-1 and TRBJ1-2; D perhaps matches TRBD1 (6 bases). Germline V gene lookup returns CDR1 SGHRS and CDR2 YFSETQ. The ends were cut back, 0 bases at V and 8 bases at J, with 14 bases in the middle. There are 14 residues in the CDR3.

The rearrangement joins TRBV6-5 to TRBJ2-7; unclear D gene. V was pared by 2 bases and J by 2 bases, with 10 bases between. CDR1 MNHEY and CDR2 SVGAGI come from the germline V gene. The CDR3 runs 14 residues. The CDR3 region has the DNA TGTGCCAGCAGTTACGGGTTGGCAGCCTACGAGCAGTACTTC. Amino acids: CASSYGLAAYEQYF.

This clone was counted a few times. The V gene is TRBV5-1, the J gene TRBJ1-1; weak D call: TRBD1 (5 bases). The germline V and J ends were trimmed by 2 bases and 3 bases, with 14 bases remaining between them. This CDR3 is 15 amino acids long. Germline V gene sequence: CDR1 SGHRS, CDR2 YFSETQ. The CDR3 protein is CASSFRRGGDTEAFF. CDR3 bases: TGCGCCAGCAGCTTCCGGAGGGGAGGAGACACTGAAGCTTTCTTT. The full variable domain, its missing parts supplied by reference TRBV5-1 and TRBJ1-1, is KAGVTQTPRYLIKTRGQQVTLSCSPISGHRSVSWYQQTPGQGLQFLFEYFSETQRNKGNFPGRFSGRQFSNSRSEMNVSTLELGDSALYLCASSFRRGGDTEAFFGQGTRLTVV.

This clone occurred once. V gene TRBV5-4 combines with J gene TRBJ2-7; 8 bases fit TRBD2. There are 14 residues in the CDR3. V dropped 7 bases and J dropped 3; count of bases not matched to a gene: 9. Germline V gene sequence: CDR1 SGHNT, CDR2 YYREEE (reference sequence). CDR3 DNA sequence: TGTGCCAGCTCGGACAAGCGGGGGAACTACGAGCAGTACTTC. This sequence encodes CASSDKRGNYEQYF.

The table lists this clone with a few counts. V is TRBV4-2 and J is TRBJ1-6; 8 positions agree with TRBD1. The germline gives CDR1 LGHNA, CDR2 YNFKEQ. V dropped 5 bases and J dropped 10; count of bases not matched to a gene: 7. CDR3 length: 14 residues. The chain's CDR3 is CASSYGQGNSPLHF. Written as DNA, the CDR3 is TGTGCCAGCAGCTACGGACAGGGAAACTCACCCCTCCACTTT.

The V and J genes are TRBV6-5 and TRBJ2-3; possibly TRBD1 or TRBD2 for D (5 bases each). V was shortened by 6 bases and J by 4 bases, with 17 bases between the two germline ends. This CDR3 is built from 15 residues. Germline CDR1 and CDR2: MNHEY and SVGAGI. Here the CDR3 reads CASRRQAGSADTQYF. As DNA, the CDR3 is TGTGCCAGCAGGAGGCAGGCAGGGAGCGCAGATACGCAGTATTTT.

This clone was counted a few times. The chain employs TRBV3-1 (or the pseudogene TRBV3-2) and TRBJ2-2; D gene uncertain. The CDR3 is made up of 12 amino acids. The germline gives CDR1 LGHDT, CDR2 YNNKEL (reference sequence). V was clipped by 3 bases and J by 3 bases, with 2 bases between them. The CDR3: CASSQYTGELFF. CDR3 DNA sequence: TGTGCCAGCAGCCAGTACACCGGGGAGCTGTTTTTT.

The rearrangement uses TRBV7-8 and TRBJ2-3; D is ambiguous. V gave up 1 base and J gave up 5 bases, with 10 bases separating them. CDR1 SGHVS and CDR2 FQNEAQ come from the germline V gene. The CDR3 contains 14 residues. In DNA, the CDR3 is TGTGCCAGCAGCTTAGAAGGACGCGGAGATACGCAGTATTTT. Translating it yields CASSLEGRGDTQYF.

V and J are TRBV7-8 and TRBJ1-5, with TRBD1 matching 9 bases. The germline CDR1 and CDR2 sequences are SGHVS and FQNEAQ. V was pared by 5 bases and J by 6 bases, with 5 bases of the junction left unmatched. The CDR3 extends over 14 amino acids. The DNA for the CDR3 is TGTGCCAGCAGCCCGCCGGACAGGGGTCAGCCCCAGCATTTT. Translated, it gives CASSPPDRGQPQHF.

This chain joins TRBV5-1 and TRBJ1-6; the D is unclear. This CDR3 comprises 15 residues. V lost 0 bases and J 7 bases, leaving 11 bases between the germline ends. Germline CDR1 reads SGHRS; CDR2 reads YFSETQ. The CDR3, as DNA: TGCGCCAGCAGCTTGGCATCGGGGAACAATTCACCCCTCCACTTT. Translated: CASSLASGNNSPLHF. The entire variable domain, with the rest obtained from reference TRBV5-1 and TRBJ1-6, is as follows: KAGVTQTPRYLIKTRGQQVTLSCSPISGHRSVSWYQQTPGQGLQFLFEYFSETQRNKGNFPGRFSGRQFSNSRSEMNVSTLELGDSALYLCASSLASGNNSPLHFGNGTRLTVT.

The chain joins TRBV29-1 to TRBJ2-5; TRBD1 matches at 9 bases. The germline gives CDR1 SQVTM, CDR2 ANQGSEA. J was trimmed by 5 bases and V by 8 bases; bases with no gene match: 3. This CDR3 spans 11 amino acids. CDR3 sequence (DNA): TGCAGCTGGACAGGGGTGGAGACCCAGTACTTC. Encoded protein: CSWTGVETQYF.

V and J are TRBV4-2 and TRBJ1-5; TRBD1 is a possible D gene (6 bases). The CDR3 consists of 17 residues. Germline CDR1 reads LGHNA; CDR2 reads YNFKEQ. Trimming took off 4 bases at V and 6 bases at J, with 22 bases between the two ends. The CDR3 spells CASSPRVQDQGLQPQHF. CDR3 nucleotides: TGTGCCAGCAGCCCCCGAGTGCAAGATCAGGGGCTTCAGCCCCAGCATTTT.

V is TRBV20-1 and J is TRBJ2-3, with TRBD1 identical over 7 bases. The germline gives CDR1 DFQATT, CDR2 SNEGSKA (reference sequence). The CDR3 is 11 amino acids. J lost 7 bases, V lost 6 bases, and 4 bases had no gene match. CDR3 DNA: TGCAGTGCCGAGACAGGGTATACGCAGTATTTT. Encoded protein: CSAETGYTQYF.

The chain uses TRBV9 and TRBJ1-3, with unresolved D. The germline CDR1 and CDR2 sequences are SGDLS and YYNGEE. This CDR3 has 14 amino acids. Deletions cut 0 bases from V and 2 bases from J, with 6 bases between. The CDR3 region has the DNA TGTGCCAGCAGCGTAGACTGGCCTGGAAACACCATATATTTT. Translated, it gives CASSVDWPGNTIYF.

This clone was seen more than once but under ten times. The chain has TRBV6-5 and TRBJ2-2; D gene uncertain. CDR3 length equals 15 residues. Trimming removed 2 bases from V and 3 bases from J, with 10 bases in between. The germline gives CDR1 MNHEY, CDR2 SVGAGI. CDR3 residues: CASSYLNFYTGELFF. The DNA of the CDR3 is TGTGCCAGCAGTTACCTTAACTTTTACACCGGGGAGCTGTTTTTT.

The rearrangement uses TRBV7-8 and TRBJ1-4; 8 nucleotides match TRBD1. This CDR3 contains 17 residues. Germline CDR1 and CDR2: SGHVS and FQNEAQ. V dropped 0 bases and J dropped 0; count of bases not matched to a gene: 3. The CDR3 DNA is TGTGCCAGCAGCTTAGCGTGGACAGGGACAACTAATGAAAAACTGTTTTTT. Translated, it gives CASSLAWTGTTNEKLFF.

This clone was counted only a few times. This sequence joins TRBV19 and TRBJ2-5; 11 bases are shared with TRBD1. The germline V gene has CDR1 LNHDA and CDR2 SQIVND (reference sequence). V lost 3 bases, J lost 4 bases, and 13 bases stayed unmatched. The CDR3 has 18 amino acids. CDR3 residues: CASSILRTGGAGRETQYF. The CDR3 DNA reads TGTGCCAGTAGTATCCTGAGGACAGGGGGCGCGGGTCGAGAGACCCAGTACTTC.

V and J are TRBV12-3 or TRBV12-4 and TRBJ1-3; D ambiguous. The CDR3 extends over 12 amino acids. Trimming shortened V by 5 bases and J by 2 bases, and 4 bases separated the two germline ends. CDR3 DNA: TGTGCCAGCAGTCCGGCTGGAAACACCATATATTTT. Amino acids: CASSPAGNTIYF.

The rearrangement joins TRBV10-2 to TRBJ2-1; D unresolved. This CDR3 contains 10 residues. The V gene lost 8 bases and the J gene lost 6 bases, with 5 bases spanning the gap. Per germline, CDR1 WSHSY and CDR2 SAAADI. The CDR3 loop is CASFLNEQFF. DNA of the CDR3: TGCGCCAGCTTCCTCAATGAGCAGTTCTTC.

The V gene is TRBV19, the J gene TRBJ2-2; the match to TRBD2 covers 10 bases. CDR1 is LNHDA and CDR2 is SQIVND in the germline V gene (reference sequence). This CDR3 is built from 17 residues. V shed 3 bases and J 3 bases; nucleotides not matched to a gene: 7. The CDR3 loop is CASSILLAGRDTGELFF. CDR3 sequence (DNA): TGTGCCAGTAGTATTTTACTAGCGGGACGGGACACCGGGGAGCTGTTTTTT. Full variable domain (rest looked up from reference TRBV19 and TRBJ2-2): DGGITQSPKYLFRKEGQNVTLSCEQNLNHDAMYWYRQDPGQGLRLIYYSQIVNDFQKGDIAEGYSVSREKKESFPLTVTSAQKNPTAFYLCASSILLAGRDTGELFFGEGSRLTVL.